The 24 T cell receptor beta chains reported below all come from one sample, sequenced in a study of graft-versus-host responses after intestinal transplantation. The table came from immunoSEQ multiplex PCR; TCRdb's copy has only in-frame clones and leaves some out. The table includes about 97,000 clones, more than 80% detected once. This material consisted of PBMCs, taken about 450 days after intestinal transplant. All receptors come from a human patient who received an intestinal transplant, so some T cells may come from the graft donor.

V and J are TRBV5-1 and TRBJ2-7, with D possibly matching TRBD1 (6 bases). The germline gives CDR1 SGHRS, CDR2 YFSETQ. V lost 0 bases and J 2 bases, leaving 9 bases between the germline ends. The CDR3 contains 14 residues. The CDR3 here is CASSLARGTYEQYF. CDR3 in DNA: TGCGCCAGCAGCTTGGCCAGGGGTACCTACGAGCAGTACTTC.

The CDR3 region is CAISEAGVRYEQYF. CDR3 coding DNA: TGTGCCATCAGTGAGGCAGGGGTCCGTTACGAGCAGTACTTC. The chain couples TRBV10-3 to TRBJ2-7, with a possible D match to TRBD1 (6 bases). Germline assignment: CDR1 ENHRY and CDR2 SYGVKD. V was pared by 2 bases and J by 4 bases, with 12 bases between. This CDR3 contains 14 residues.

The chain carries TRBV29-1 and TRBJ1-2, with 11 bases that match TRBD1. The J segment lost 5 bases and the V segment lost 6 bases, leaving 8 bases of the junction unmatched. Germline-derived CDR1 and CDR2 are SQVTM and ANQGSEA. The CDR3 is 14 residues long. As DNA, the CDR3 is TGCAGCGTGGGACGGACAGGGGGCTTGTATGGCTACACCTTC. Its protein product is CSVGRTGGLYGYTF.

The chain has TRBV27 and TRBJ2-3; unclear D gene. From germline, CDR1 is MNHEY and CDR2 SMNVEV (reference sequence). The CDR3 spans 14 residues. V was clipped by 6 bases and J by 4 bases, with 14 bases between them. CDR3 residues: CASRPNLQADTQYF. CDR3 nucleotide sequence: TGTGCCAGCAGGCCCAATCTTCAGGCAGATACGCAGTATTTT.

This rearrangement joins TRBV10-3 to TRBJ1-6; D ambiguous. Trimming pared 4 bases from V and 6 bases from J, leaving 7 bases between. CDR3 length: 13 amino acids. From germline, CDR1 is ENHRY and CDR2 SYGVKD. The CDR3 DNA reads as TGTGCCATCAGTGGTGAGCGTAATTCACCCCTCCACTTT. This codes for CAISGERNSPLHF.

The CDR3 DNA sequence: TGTGCTAGTGGACCCTCGAGAAATTCACCCCTCCACTTT. It codes for CASGPSRNSPLHF. The chain is built from TRBV12-5 and TRBJ1-6; D remains unclear. Trimming took 6 bases from V and 7 from J, leaving 10 bases between them. The CDR3 covers 13 residues. Looked up from germline, CDR1 is LGHNT and CDR2 is FRNRAP.

CDR3 sequence: CASSPGLNNQPQHF. CDR3 nucleotides: TGTGCCAGCAGCCCGGGACTGAACAATCAGCCCCAGCATTTT. This chain links TRBV5-4 with TRBJ1-5; D might be TRBD1 (5 bases). Germline values: CDR1 SGHNT, CDR2 YYREEE (reference sequence). V was clipped by 4 bases and J by 3 bases, with 11 bases between them. The CDR3 totals 14 residues.

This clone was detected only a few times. This CDR3 is CASSYGAGNTEAFF. Written as DNA, the CDR3 is TGTGCCAGCAGTTACGGTGCAGGGAACACTGAAGCTTTCTTT. V is TRBV6-5 and J is TRBJ1-1, with D unresolved. Between the trimmed V and J ends, which lost 2 bases and 1 base, there was a span of 8 bases. This CDR3 is 14 amino acids long. CDR1 is MNHEY, CDR2 SVGAGI, per germline.

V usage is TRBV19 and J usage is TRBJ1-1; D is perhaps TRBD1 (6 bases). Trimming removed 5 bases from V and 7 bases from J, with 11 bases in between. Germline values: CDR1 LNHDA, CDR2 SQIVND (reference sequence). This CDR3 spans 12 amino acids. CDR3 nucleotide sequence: TGTGCCAGTAGTCACAGGGTAGGTGAAGCTTTCTTT. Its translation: CASSHRVGEAFF.

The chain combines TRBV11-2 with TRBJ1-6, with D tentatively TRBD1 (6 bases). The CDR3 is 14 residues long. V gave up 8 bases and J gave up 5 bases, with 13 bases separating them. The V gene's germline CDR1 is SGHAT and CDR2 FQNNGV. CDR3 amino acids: CASSSGQNNSPLHF. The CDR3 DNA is TGTGCCAGCTCCTCCGGACAGAATAATTCACCCCTCCACTTT.

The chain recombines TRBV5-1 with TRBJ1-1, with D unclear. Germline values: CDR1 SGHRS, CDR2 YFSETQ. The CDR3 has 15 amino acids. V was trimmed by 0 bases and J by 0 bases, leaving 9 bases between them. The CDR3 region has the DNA TGCGCCAGCAGCTTGGCCGGTTGGGTGAACACTGAAGCTTTCTTT. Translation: CASSLAGWVNTEAFF. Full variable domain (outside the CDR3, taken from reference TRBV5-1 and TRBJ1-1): KAGVTQTPRYLIKTRGQQVTLSCSPISGHRSVSWYQQTPGQGLQFLFEYFSETQRNKGNFPGRFSGRQFSNSRSEMNVSTLELGDSALYLCASSLAGWVNTEAFFGQGTRLTVV.

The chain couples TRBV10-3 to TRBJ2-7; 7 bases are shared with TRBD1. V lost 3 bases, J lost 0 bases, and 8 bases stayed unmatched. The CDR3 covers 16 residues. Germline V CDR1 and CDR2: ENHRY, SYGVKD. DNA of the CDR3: TGTGCCATCAGTGACCCGGGACAGAGGATCTCCTACGAGCAGTACTTC. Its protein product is CAISDPGQRISYEQYF.

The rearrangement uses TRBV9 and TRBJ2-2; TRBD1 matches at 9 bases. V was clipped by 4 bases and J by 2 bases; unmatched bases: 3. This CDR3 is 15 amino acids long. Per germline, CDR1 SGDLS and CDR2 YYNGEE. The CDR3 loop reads CASSPGQGNTGELFF. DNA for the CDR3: TGTGCCAGCAGCCCGGGACAGGGAAACACCGGGGAGCTGTTTTTT. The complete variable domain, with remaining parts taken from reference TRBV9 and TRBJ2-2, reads DSGVTQTPKHLITATGQRVTLRCSPRSGDLSVYWYQQSLDQGLQFLIQYYNGEERAKGNILERFSAQQFPDLHSELNLSSLELGDSALYFCASSPGQGNTGELFFGEGSRLTVL.

CDR3 sequence reads: CAGVGTDTQYF. The CDR3 region has the DNA TGTGCTGGCGTAGGGACAGATACGCAGTATTTT. This chain uses TRBV2 with TRBJ2-3; D unclear. The CDR3 runs 11 residues. Germline-derived CDR1 and CDR2 are SNHLY and FYNNEI.

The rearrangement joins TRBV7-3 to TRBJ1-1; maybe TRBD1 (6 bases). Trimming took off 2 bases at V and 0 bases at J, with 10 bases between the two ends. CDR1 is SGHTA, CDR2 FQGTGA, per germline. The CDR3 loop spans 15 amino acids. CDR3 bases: TGTGCCAGCAGCTTAGGGGGCCGAGTGAACACTGAAGCTTTCTTT. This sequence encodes CASSLGGRVNTEAFF.

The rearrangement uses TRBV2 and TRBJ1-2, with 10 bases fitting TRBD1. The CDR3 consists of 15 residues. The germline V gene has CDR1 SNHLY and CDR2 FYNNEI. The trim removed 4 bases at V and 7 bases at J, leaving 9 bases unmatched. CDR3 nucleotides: TGTGCCAGCAGTGGACAGGGGGCGCCCCATGGTGGCTACACCTTC. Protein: CASSGQGAPHGGYTF.

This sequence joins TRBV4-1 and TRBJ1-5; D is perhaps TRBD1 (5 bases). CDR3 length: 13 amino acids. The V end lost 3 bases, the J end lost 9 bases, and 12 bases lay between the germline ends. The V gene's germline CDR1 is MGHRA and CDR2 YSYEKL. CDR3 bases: TGCGCCAGCAGCCATAATACTGGGGGGCCCCAGCATTTT. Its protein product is CASSHNTGGPQHF.

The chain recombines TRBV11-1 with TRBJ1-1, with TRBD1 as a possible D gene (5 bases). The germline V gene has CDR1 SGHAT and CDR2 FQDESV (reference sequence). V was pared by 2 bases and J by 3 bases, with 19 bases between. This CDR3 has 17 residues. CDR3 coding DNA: TGTGCCAGCAGCTTAAATCAGGGAGAGGTATCGGACACTGAAGCTTTCTTT. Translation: CASSLNQGEVSDTEAFF.

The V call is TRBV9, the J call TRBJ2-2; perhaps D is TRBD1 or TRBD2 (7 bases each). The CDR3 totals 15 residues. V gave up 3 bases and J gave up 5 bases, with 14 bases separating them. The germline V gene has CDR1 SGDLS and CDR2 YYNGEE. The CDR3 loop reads CASSDRQGGTGELFF. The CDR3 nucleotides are TGTGCCAGCAGCGACCGCCAGGGGGGGACCGGGGAGCTGTTTTTT.

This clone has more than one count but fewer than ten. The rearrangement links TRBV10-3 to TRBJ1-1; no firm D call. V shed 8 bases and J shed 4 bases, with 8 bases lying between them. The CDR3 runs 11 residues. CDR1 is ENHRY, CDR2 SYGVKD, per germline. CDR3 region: CAIRTATEAFF. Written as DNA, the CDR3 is TGTGCCATCCGGACGGCCACTGAAGCTTTCTTT.

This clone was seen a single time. The CDR3 reads CASSFRFSDTQYF. CDR3 sequence (DNA): TGCGCCAGCAGCTTTCGATTCTCAGATACGCAGTATTTT. V gene TRBV5-1 combines with J gene TRBJ2-3; D gene ambiguous. Trimming pared 2 bases from V and 4 bases from J, leaving 8 bases between. This CDR3 is built from 13 residues. Germline CDR1 is SGHRS and CDR2 is YFSETQ. The full variable domain, its missing parts supplied by reference TRBV5-1 and TRBJ2-3, is KAGVTQTPRYLIKTRGQQVTLSCSPISGHRSVSWYQQTPGQGLQFLFEYFSETQRNKGNFPGRFSGRQFSNSRSEMNVSTLELGDSALYLCASSFRFSDTQYFGPGTRLTVL.

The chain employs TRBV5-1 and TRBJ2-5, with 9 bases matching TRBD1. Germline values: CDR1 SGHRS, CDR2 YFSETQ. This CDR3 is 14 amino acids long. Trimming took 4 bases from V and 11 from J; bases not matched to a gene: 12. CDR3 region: CASSGRTGAGEQYF. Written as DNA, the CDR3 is TGCGCCAGCAGCGGACGGACAGGGGCCGGAGAGCAGTACTTC.

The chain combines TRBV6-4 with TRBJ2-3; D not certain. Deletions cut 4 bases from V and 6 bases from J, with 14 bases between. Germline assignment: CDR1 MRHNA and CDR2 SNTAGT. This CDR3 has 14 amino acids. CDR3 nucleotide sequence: TGTGCCAGCAGTGTAGGTCTAGGTGCGGATACGCAGTATTTT. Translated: CASSVGLGADTQYF.

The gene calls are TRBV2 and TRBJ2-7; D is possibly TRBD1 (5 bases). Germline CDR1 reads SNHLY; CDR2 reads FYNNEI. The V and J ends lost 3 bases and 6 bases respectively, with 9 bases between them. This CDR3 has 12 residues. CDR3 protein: CASSDGRAEQYF. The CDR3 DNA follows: TGTGCCAGCAGTGACGGCAGGGCCGAGCAGTACTTC.